Shown below are 17 T cell receptor beta chains from a single sample sequenced in a study of T cell changes during pregnancy in multiple sclerosis. Here immunoSEQ multiplex PCR was the method, and the copy in TCRdb shows in-frame clones only, minus some. The sample consists of 25,000 to 30,000 clones, 89% of them appearing once. The source was CD8+ T cells from peripheral blood mononuclear cells, collected in the second trimester of pregnancy. Receptors originate from a female donor with multiple sclerosis, enrolled in a pregnancy study.

This chain joins TRBV30 and TRBJ2-3; TRBD2 matches 9 bases. The CDR3 length is 16 residues. Germline assignment: CDR1 GTSNPN and CDR2 SVGIG (reference sequence). The J segment lost 4 bases and the V segment lost 1 base, leaving 9 bases of the junction unmatched. CDR3 sequence: CAWSARGGGGADTQYF. In DNA, the CDR3 is TGTGCCTGGAGTGCACGGGGTGGCGGGGGGGCAGATACGCAGTATTTT. The full variable domain, its missing parts supplied by reference TRBV30 and TRBJ2-3, is SQTIHQWPATLVQPVGSPLSLECTVEGTSNPNLYWYRQAAGRGLQLLFYSVGIGQISSEVPQNLSASRPQDRQFILSSKKLLLSDSGFYLCAWSARGGGGADTQYFGPGTRLTVL.

CDR3 sequence (DNA): TGTGCCAGCAGTCTTCATGCGTCATTCGGAAACACCATATATTTT. This encodes CASSLHASFGNTIYF. The chain has TRBV6-5 and TRBJ1-3, with D hard to call. Deletions cut 5 bases from V and 4 bases from J, with 15 bases between. CDR1 and CDR2 (germline): MNHEY, SVGAGI. The length of the CDR3 is 15 residues.

This chain connects TRBV27 to TRBJ1-6; 8 bases align to TRBD1. This CDR3 is 19 amino acids long. Germline V gives CDR1 MNHEY, CDR2 SMNVEV (reference sequence). J gave up 0 bases and V 3 bases, and 10 bases lay outside the gene matches. For the CDR3, the DNA is TGTGCCAGCAGTTTCGTTCGACAGGGGCTGAGCTCCTATAATTCACCCCTCCACTTT. Its protein product is CASSFVRQGLSSYNSPLHF.

DNA for the CDR3: TGTGCCAGCAGTTACGAGAGTCCAGGTGCCGCCCTCCACTTT. It encodes CASSYESPGAALHF. The gene calls are TRBV6-5 and TRBJ1-6; D ambiguous. V was pared by 2 bases and J by 14 bases, with 16 bases between. This CDR3 has 14 amino acids. CDR1 is MNHEY and CDR2 is SVGAGI in the germline V gene.

This chain uses TRBV5-1 with TRBJ1-2; possible D gene TRBD1, 6 bases. The V gene's germline CDR1 is SGHRS and CDR2 YFSETQ. V lost 4 bases, J lost 6 bases, and 10 bases lay in between. The CDR3 runs 12 residues. The CDR3 DNA reads as TGCGCCAGCAGCACTACAGGGAATGGCTACACCTTC. It yields the protein CASSTTGNGYTF.

The chain is built from TRBV27 and TRBJ1-6, with 8 bases that match TRBD1. CDR1 and CDR2 from the germline V gene are MNHEY and SMNVEV (reference sequence). The CDR3 is 14 amino acids. J gave up 11 bases and V 3 bases, and 6 bases lay outside the gene matches. DNA for the CDR3: TGTGCCAGCAGTTTCACCAGGGGGCAAACACCCCTCCACTTT. It specifies CASSFTRGQTPLHF.

The chain carries TRBV4-1 and TRBJ2-5; D unclear. Trimming shortened V by 3 bases and J by 5 bases, and 13 bases separated the two germline ends. Germline-derived CDR1 and CDR2 are MGHRA and YSYEKL. The CDR3 runs to 14 residues. The CDR3 coding sequence is TGCGCCAGCAGCCAGGTAGAACTTTCGGAGACCCAGTACTTC. This sequence encodes CASSQVELSETQYF.

CDR3 bases: TGTGCCAGCAGCTTGAACGGGGAGCAGTACTTC. Its protein product is CASSLNGEQYF. The chain uses TRBV5-8 and TRBJ2-7; D remains ambiguous. This CDR3 has 11 amino acids. Germline assignment: CDR1 SGHTS and CDR2 YDEGEE. The ends were cut back, 1 base at V and 7 bases at J, with 6 bases in the middle.

This clone was seen just once. V gene TRBV5-5 combines with J gene TRBJ2-1; TRBD1 matches at 8 bases. V trimming: 0 bases; J trimming: 7 bases; junction bases outside the gene matches: 6. Looked up from germline, CDR1 is SGHKS and CDR2 is YYEKEE (reference sequence). The CDR3 is made up of 15 amino acids. CDR3 nucleotide sequence: TGTGCCAGCAGCTTGGTAGCAGGGGGCTCGAATGAGCAGTTCTTC. This gives the protein CASSLVAGGSNEQFF.

This chain links TRBV7-3 with TRBJ2-1; D might be TRBD1 (6 bases). The V gene's germline CDR1 is SGHTA and CDR2 FQGTGA. V lost 8 bases and J lost 0, with 8 bases in between. The CDR3 is 13 residues long. In DNA form, the CDR3 reads TGTGCCAGCTCGGACAGCTCCTACAATGAGCAGTTCTTC. Its translation: CASSDSSYNEQFF.

The chain has TRBV11-1 and TRBJ2-3; 9 bases match TRBD2. V dropped 2 bases and J dropped 5; count of bases not matched to a gene: 11. The germline V gene has CDR1 SGHAT and CDR2 FQDESV (reference sequence). CDR3 length: 17 amino acids. Here the CDR3 DNA reads TGTGCCAGCAGCTTAATGGGTAGCGGGGGTGTGTTAGATACGCAGTATTTT. It yields the protein CASSLMGSGGVLDTQYF. The variable domain in full, with the rest retrieved from reference TRBV11-1 and TRBJ2-3, is EAEVAQSPRYKITEKSQAVAFWCDPISGHATLYWYRQILGQGPELLVQFQDESVVDDSQLPKDRFSAERLKGVDSTLKIQPAELGDSAMYLCASSLMGSGGVLDTQYFGPGTRLTVL.

The CDR3 loop is CASEGSNTGELFF. The CDR3 DNA sequence: TGTGCCTCGGAGGGCAGCAACACCGGGGAGCTGTTTTTT. This chain links TRBV7-3 with TRBJ2-2, with a tentative D call TRBD2 (6 bases). The CDR3 totals 13 residues. Germline V CDR1 and CDR2: SGHTA, FQGTGA. V was clipped by 11 bases and J by 2 bases, with 12 bases between them.

The V gene is TRBV4-3, the J gene TRBJ1-3; 7 nucleotides align to TRBD1. Per germline, CDR1 LGHNA and CDR2 YSLEER. Trimming cost V 4 bases and J 0 bases; bases outside gene matches: 6. CDR3 length equals 16 residues. The CDR3 DNA follows: TGCGCCAGCAGCCGGGACAGTTCTCCCTCTGGAAACACCATATATTTT. Translation: CASSRDSSPSGNTIYF.

The chain carries TRBV9 and TRBJ2-7, with 12 bases lining up with TRBD1. The junction had 6 bases not matched to a gene; V was cut back by 2 bases and J by 6 bases. The CDR3 totals 15 residues. Germline V lookup: CDR1 SGDLS, CDR2 YYNGEE. The CDR3 is CASSVEGTGGSEQYF. For the CDR3, the DNA is TGTGCCAGCAGCGTTGAGGGGACAGGGGGCAGCGAGCAGTACTTC.

The chain employs TRBV27 and TRBJ1-1; maybe TRBD1 (6 bases). V dropped 10 bases and J dropped 0 bases, with 12 bases sitting between them. Per germline, CDR1 MNHEY and CDR2 SMNVEV (reference sequence). The CDR3 is made up of 13 amino acids. The CDR3 loop is CATRDTVNTEAFF. In DNA, the CDR3 is TGTGCCACCAGGGACACGGTGAACACTGAAGCTTTCTTT.

This clone was seen only a few times. This sequence joins TRBV2 and TRBJ2-7; 8 nucleotides line up with TRBD1. CDR1 is SNHLY and CDR2 is FYNNEI in the germline V gene. This CDR3 is built from 13 residues. With 10 bases clipped from V and 2 bases from J, the junction kept 7 bases outside the gene matches. The CDR3 sequence: CATTQGATYEQYF. The DNA for the CDR3 is TGTGCCACCACCCAGGGGGCGACCTACGAGCAGTACTTC.

The genes are TRBV10-3 and TRBJ2-7, with TRBD1 matching 7 bases. The CDR3 extends over 14 amino acids. V gave up 4 bases and J gave up 3 bases; unmatched junction bases: 6. CDR1 is ENHRY and CDR2 is SYGVKD in the germline V gene. DNA of the CDR3: TGTGCCATCAGTGGACAGGGTGTGGGCTACGAGCAGTACTTC. This translates into CAISGQGVGYEQYF.